This T cell receptor beta chain was observed in a study of CD8+CD57+ T cells in acquired aplastic anemia (dated by TCRdb to the late 2010s). Some background on the complete study: DNA extracted from sorted CD4+ and CD8+ cells had a mean of about 3.2 ug, with a range of about 0.19 to 27.4 ug. CD8+CD57+ expansion was defined as a frequency above the mean frequency observed in healthy subjects.

Of note for this clonotype: Its specific antigen is unknown. At one of its ends the junction is not consistent with the germline gene, which may arise from a read error.

The CDR3 starts with the cysteine, ends with the phenylalanine, and has 13 residues. This entry keeps only the CDR3 DNA: 39 bases, framed from base 1. CDR1 and CDR2 (LNHNV, YYDKDF) derive from the germline V gene (reference sequence). Genomic DNA served as template for TCR beta VDJ combination and CDR3 sequence profiling. TCR repertoire sequencing was run on an Illumina HiSeq 2000. Turning to the authors' computational methods: Repertoire assessment relied on Simpson's diversity index, CDR3 size and DJ length profiles, and TRBV/TRBJ rearrangement plots. The most abundant DNA sequence in the deep sequencing data was defined as the immunodominant clone. CDR3 amino acid sequences were screened for sharing across subjects and were compared with published repertoires and the VDJdb database. TCRdb applied fastp at Q25 and MiXCR to the public reads, then kept only in-frame beta chains. Rows merge per CDR3 protein into single entries with the most common DNA and genes. Clone size and V and J calls follow TCRdb, not the original study. Counted in this sample were around 180,000 distinct CDR3 sequences; 45% to 60% of them appeared once. Roughly 13% of the sample is taken by the ten largest.

The patients picked for sequencing were ones in whom flow cytometry had shown an expansion of CD8+CD57+ cells. Every patient had severe acquired aplastic anemia, diagnosed using the International Study of Aplastic Anemia and Agranulocytosis and Camitta criteria. Patients had received no therapy at the time of blood sampling. In the study, sorted CD4+ and CD8+ blood T cells from patients with severe aplastic anemia and from healthy subjects underwent deep sequencing of TCR repertoires. In the USA, patient enrollment took place under clinicaltrials.gov protocols 00001620, 01623167, 00001397, 00071045, 00081523 and 00961064. Ficoll-Paque density gradient centrifugation was used to isolate peripheral blood mononuclear cells. Before DNA extraction, CD4+ and CD8+ T cells were sorted with FACS or magnetic beads. On the study overall, not on this receptor specifically: Some 30 CD8+ CDR3 sequences were shared between patients and controls but appeared highly expressed in patients and within their immunodominant clones. Between patients and healthy controls, no significant difference in CD8+ Simpson's diversity was found (P=0.060).

This TCR was sampled from a human donor with aplastic anemia. This chain is built from TRBV15 and TRBJ2-1, with a tentative D gene TRBD1 over 5 matching bases. Sequencing was performed on sorted CD4+, CD8+, or CD8+CD57+ T cells (not recorded which) from PBMCs. CDR3 loop: CATSRDGYSEQFF. The nucleotide sequence is TGTGCCACCTCCAGGGATGGGTACAGTGAGCAGTTCTTC.